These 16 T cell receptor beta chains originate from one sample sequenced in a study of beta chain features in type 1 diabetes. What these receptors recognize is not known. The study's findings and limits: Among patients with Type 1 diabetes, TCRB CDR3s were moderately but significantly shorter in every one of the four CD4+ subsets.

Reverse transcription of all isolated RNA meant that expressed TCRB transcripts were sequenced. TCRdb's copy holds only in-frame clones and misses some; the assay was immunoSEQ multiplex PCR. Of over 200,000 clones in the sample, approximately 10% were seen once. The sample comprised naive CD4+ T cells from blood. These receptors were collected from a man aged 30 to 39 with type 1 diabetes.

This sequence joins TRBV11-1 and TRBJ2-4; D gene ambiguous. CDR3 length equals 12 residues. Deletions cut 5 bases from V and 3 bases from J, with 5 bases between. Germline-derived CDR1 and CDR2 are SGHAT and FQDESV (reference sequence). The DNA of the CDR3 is TGTGCCAGCAGCCAATTCAAAAACATTCAGTACTTC. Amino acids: CASSQFKNIQYF.

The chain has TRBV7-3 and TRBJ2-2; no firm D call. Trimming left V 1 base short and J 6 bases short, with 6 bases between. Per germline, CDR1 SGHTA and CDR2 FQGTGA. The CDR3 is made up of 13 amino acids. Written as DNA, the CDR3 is TGTGCCAGCAGCTTAAGGCAGGCCGGGGAGCTGTTTTTT. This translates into CASSLRQAGELFF.

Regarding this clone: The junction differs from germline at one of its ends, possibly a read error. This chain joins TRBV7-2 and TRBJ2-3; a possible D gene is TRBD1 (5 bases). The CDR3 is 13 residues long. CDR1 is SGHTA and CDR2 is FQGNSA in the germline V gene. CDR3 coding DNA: TGTGCCAGCAGCCCCTATGGAGCAGGGAAAGTGAATTTT. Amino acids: CASSPYGAGKVNF.

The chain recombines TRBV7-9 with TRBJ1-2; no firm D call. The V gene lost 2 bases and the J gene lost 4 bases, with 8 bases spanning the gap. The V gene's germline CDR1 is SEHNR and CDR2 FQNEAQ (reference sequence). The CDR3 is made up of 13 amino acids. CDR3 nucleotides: TGTGCCAGCAGCTTAACCCCGGGCTATGGCTACACCTTC. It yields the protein CASSLTPGYGYTF. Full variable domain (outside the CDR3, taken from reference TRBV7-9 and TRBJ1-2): DTGVSQNPRHKITKRGQNVTFRCDPISEHNRLYWYRQTLGQGPEFLTYFQNEAQLEKSRLLSDRFSAERPKGSFSTLEIQRTEQGDSAMYLCASSLTPGYGYTFGSGTRLTVV.

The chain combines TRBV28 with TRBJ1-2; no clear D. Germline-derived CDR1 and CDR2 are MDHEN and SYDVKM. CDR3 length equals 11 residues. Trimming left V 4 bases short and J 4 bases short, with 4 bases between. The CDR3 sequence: CASSSSYGYTF. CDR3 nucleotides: TGTGCCAGCAGTTCCTCCTATGGCTACACCTTC.

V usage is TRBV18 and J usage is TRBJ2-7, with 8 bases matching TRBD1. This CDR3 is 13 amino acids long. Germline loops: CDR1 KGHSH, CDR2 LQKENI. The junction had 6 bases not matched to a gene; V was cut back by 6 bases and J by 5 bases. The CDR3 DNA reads TGTGCCAGCTCCCCGGACAGGGAGGACGAGCAGTACTTC. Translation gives CASSPDREDEQYF.

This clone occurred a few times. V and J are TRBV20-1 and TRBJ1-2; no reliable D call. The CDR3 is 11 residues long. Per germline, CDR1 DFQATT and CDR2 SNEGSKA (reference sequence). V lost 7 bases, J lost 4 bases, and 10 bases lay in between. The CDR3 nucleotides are TGCAGTGGAGTGCTCCCCTATGGCTACACCTTC. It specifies CSGVLPYGYTF.

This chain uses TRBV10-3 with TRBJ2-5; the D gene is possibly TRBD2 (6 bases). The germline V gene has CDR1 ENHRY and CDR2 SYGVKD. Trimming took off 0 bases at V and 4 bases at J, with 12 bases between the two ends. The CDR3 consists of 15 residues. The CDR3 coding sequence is TGTGCCATCAGTGAGTCGGGAGGCATTTCAGAGACCCAGTACTTC. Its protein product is CAISESGGISETQYF.

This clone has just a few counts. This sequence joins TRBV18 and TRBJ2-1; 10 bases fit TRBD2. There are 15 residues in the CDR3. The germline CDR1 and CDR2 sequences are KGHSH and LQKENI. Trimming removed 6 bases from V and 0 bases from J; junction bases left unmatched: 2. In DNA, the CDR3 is TGTGCCAGCTCCACTAGCGGGGTCTCCTACAATGAGCAGTTCTTC. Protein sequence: CASSTSGVSYNEQFF.

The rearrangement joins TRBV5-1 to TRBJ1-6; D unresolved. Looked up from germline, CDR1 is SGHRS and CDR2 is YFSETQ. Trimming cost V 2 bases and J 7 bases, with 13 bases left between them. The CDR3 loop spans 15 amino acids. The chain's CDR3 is CASSLEGPRNSPLHF. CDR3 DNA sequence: TGCGCCAGCAGCTTAGAGGGCCCACGGAATTCACCCCTCCACTTT.

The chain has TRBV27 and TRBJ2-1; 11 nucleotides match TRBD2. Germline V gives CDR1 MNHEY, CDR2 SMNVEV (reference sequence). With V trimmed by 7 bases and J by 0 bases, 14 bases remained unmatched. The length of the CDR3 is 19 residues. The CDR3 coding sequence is TGTGCCAGCACGAGGAGGCTAGCGGGGGGACGGAGCTCCTACAATGAGCAGTTCTTC. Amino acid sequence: CASTRRLAGGRSSYNEQFF.

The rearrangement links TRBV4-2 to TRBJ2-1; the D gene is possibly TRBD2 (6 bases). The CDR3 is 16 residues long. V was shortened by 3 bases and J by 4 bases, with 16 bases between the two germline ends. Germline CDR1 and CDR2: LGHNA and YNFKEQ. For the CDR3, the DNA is TGTGCCAGCAGCCAGGCCGGGACTGACGTTTACAATGAGCAGTTCTTC. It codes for CASSQAGTDVYNEQFF.

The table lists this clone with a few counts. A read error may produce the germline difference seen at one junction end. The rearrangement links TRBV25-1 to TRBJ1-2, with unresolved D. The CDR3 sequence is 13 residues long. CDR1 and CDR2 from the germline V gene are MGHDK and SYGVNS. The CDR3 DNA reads TGTGCCAGCAGTGTGGGGAGGAACTCTGGCTACACCTTC. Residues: CASSVGRNSGYTF.

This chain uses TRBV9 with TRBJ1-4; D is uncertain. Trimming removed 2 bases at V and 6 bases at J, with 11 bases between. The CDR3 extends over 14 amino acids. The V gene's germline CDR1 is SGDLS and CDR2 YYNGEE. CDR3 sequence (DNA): TGTGCCAGCAGCGTGAGTTGGGCTGATGAAAAACTGTTTTTT. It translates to CASSVSWADEKLFF.

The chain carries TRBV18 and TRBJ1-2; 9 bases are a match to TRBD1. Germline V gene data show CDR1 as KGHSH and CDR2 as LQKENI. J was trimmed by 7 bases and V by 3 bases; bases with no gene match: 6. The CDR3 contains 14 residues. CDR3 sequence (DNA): TGTGCCAGCTCACCGGGACAGGGACGTTCTGGCTACACCTTC. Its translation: CASSPGQGRSGYTF.

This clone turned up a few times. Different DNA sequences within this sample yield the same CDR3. CDR3 nucleotides: TGTGCCAGCAGCCCAGGGGGAGGCTACACCTTC. Its translation is CASSPGGGYTF. The rearrangement joins TRBV2 to TRBJ1-2; 7 nucleotides match TRBD1. CDR3 length equals 11 residues. J was trimmed by 8 bases and V by 6 bases; bases with no gene match: 3. In germline, CDR1 is SNHLY, CDR2 FYNNEI.